This is a list of T cell receptor beta chains from one sample in a study of cytomegalovirus exposure and HLA in healthy donors. Produced via immunoSEQ multiplex PCR; TCRdb's table is partial and in-frame only. This sample's table reports some 30,000 clones. The sequencing sample was made of PBMCs. The receptors originated from a woman between 35 and 50 years old in good health and CMV-seropositive. Each CDR3 is given with its conserved first and last residue. D genes are given only for firm matches.

V	J	D	CDR3	DNA
TRBV19	TRBJ2-1	TRBD2	CASSPEPAGVHEQFF	TGTGCCAGTAGTCCCGAGCCGGCGGGAGTCCATGAGCAGTTCTTC
TRBV6-5	TRBJ2-7	TRBD2	CASSYRTSGAGEQYF	TGTGCCAGCAGTTACAGGACTAGCGGAGCGGGGGAGCAGTACTTC
TRBV6-1	TRBJ2-7	NA	CASRSTGVSYEQYF	TGTGCCAGCAGGTCAACAGGAGTATCCTACGAGCAGTACTTC
TRBV20-1	TRBJ1-1	NA	CSARGEPEAFF	TGCAGTGCTAGAGGGGAGCCTGAAGCTTTCTTT
TRBV18	TRBJ2-2	NA	CASSPPGVGTGELFF	TGTGCCAGCTCACCGCCAGGGGTCGGTACCGGGGAGCTGTTTTTT
TRBV30	TRBJ1-1	TRBD1	CAWSLTDRAEDFF	TGTGCCTGGAGTCTCACAGACAGGGCTGAAGATTTCTTT
TRBV6-1	TRBJ1-3	NA	CASSESVDIRNTIYF	TGTGCCAGCAGTGAATCAGTCGACATTAGAAACACCATATATTTT
TRBV18	TRBJ2-1	NA	CASSPTRGPPHEQFF	TGTGCCAGCTCACCGACTAGAGGCCCCCCCCATGAGCAGTTCTTC
TRBV27	TRBJ1-2	NA	CASSYGGHNGYTF	TGTGCCAGCAGTTACGGGGGGCATAATGGCTACACCTTC
TRBV11-2	TRBJ2-1	TRBD2	CATSTSGRNEQFF	TGTGCCACCTCGACTAGCGGGAGGAATGAGCAGTTCTTC
TRBV30	TRBJ2-1	TRBD2	CAWSVRLAGDEQFF	TGTGCCTGGAGTGTACGACTAGCGGGAGATGAGCAGTTCTTC
TRBV9	TRBJ1-4	NA	CASSSRGGVNEKLFF	TGTGCCAGCAGCTCAAGGGGAGGCGTTAATGAAAAACTGTTTTTT
TRBV6-5	TRBJ2-7	TRBD1	CASSRTGSAYEQYF	TGTGCCAGCAGTCGGACAGGGTCTGCCTACGAGCAGTACTTC
TRBV7-8	TRBJ2-2	TRBD1	CASSKQGLNTGELFF	TGTGCCAGCAGCAAACAGGGGCTGAACACCGGGGAGCTGTTTTTT
TRBV4-1	TRBJ2-4	NA	CASSQSGTKNIQYF	TGCGCCAGCAGCCAATCCGGGACTAAAAACATTCAGTACTTC
TRBV6-6	TRBJ1-2	TRBD1	CASTSQGARGYTF	TGTGCCAGCACCTCCCAGGGGGCGCGAGGCTACACCTTC
TRBV28	TRBJ1-1	NA	CASSWTDTEAFF	TGTGCCAGCAGCTGGACAGACACTGAAGCTTTCTTT
TRBV30	TRBJ1-5	NA	CAWSLGSHQPQHF	TGTGCCTGGAGTTTGGGTAGCCATCAGCCCCAGCATTTT
TRBV11-2	TRBJ2-7	TRBD1	CASTLQGTAYEQYF	TGTGCCAGCACCCTACAGGGGACGGCCTACGAGCAGTACTTC
TRBV4-1	TRBJ1-6	TRBD1	CASSQDAGQTFSPLHF	TGCGCCAGCAGCCAAGACGCGGGACAGACCTTTTCACCCCTCCACTTT
TRBV19	TRBJ1-5	TRBD1	CASRGQGVGEPQHF	TGTGCCAGTAGGGGACAGGGGGTTGGGGAGCCCCAGCATTTT
TRBV4-1	TRBJ2-1	NA	CASSLTTAPPQGGQFF	TGCGCCAGCAGCCTAACGACAGCCCCTCCACAGGGTGGTCAGTTCTTC
TRBV20-1	TRBJ2-1	NA	CSARTSYEQFF	TGCAGTGCTAGAACTAGCTATGAGCAGTTCTTC
TRBV30	TRBJ1-5	NA	CAWSDGLAAQHQHF	TGTGCCTGGAGTGACGGCCTCGCGGCTCAGCACCAGCATTTT
TRBV4-1	TRBJ2-2	NA	CASSQDRESGELFF	TGCGCCAGCAGCCAAGATCGAGAGTCCGGGGAGCTGTTTTTT
TRBV2	TRBJ2-7	NA	CASRTGTPSSYEQYF	TGTGCCAGCAGAACCGGGACTCCCAGCTCCTACGAGCAGTACTTC
TRBV29-1	TRBJ1-1	TRBD1	CSVQGAGDTEAFF	TGCAGCGTCCAGGGGGCGGGAGACACTGAAGCTTTCTTT
TRBV20-1	TRBJ1-2	NA	CSASSLYGYTF	TGCAGTGCCTCTTCCCTCTATGGCTACACCTTC
TRBV10-1	TRBJ2-3	TRBD2	CASRSLAGGVRYADTQYF	TGCGCCAGCAGATCACTAGCGGGAGGGGTGCGGTACGCAGATACGCAGTATTTT
TRBV6-5	TRBJ2-7	TRBD2	CASRAGLAGEDEQYF	TGTGCCAGCAGGGCGGGACTAGCGGGAGAAGACGAGCAGTACTTC
TRBV30	TRBJ2-7	TRBD2	CAWSVLGLAGAMQYF	TGTGCCTGGAGTGTACTAGGACTAGCGGGAGCAATGCAGTACTTC